This T cell receptor beta chain originates from a study of blood T cell repertoires in COVID-19. Across the study: COVID-19 samples from acute and convalescent phases originated in the United States, Italy and Spain. The cDNA or gDNA used as material had been derived from T cells, B-cell-depleted T cells, or PBMCs.

V lost 10 bases to trimming and J lost 6 bases; unmatched junction nucleotides: 8. Germline CDR1 MNHEY, CDR2 SVGAGI. This CDR3 has 15 amino acids. The authors' processing: Amplified reference gene primers provided the basis for estimating nucleated cell counts. Clones were sequenced by immunoSEQ multiplex PCR, and TCRdb holds only the in-frame ones, with some missing. Clone size and the V and J calls come from that table; the DNA yielded D and trimming. The repertoire has a few hundred thousand clones, 70% to 90% of them found once; the top ten carry around 3.9%. The TCR was taken from a woman aged 50 to 65 with active or convalescent COVID-19. The sequenced sample consisted of peripheral blood. The chain carries TRBV6-5 and TRBJ2-2, with TRBD2 matching over 13 bases. CDR3: CAIGTSGNLAGELFF. For the CDR3, the DNA is TGTGCCATCGGGACTAGCGGGAATCTGGCCGGGGAGCTGTTTTTT.